This T cell receptor (beta chain) was captured in a study of HIV-infected patients and healthy controls. General observations from the study: The diversity differences were not explained by slight age and sex differences between study cohorts. HIV+ repertoires were severely depleted of MAIT alpha-chain CDR3s, unlike healthy controls.

The repertoire came from unfractionated whole blood and reflected all unsorted peripheral T cells. Reverse transcription used roughly 480 ng RNA and constant-region primers for alpha and beta. Using multiplexing indices, alpha and beta chain libraries were generated apart by chain-specific third strand synthesis. Each cDNA molecule was barcoded, and a single primer pair amplified each chain. Using its own MiXCR run on the 5' RACE reads, TCRdb lists one record per CDR3 protein. The table shows around 7,400 distinct CDR3 sequences, with 9% to 9.5% occurring only once. The germline V and J ends were trimmed by 7 bases and 7 bases, with 17 bases remaining between them. Germline V gives CDR1 LNHDA, CDR2 SQIVND (reference sequence). The CDR3 loop spans 14 amino acids. Points on this clonotype: Antigen specificity is unknown.

The material sequenced was blood, taken before antiretroviral therapy. The V and J genes are TRBV19 and TRBJ1-5, with D perhaps TRBD1 (5 bases). This receptor was identified in an adult with HIV infection. The DNA of the CDR3 is TGTGCCAGTACTAGGGGCCCGGGCGGGCAGCCCCAGCATTTT. The encoded protein is CASTRGPGGQPQHF.